This is a list of T cell receptor beta chains from one sample in a study of T cell changes during pregnancy in multiple sclerosis. The protocol was immunoSEQ multiplex PCR, while the TCRdb copy is restricted to in-frame clones and leaves out a portion. This table holds over 100,000 clones, 92% found once. Material: peripheral blood, obtained in the third trimester of pregnancy. These receptors all come from a female donor with multiple sclerosis, enrolled in a pregnancy study. The conserved cysteine and the conserved F or W are not part of the CDR3 here. Fields, in order: V gene, J gene, CDR3 protein.

>TRBV2|TRBJ2-3
ASGGAGPRDTQY
>TRBV4-1|TRBJ1-5
ASSLGGGIYSNQPQH
>TRBV27|TRBJ2-1
ASSFNGYNEQF
>TRBV25-1|TRBJ2-7
ASSERGRAYTYEQY
>TRBV19|TRBJ2-5
ASSIDGARGEETQY
>TRBV7-2|TRBJ2-7
ASSLRHGLPYEQY
>TRBV4-1|TRBJ2-7
ASSKALLAAEQY
>TRBV11-2|TRBJ2-3
ASSPGALAGADTQY
>TRBV7-2|TRBJ2-1
ASSSELSGSSYNEQF
>TRBV28|TRBJ2-2
ASSLGGFNTGELF
>TRBV15|TRBJ1-6
ATNDYRDRENNSPLH
>TRBV30|TRBJ1-2
AWSTGNYGYT
>TRBV5-6|TRBJ1-6
ASSFRVNSPLH
>TRBV29-1|TRBJ2-1
SAGGGWNEQF
>TRBV5-1|TRBJ1-3
ASSLNGQGSGNTIY
>TRBV5-4|TRBJ2-5
ASSLAGETQY
>TRBV7-9|TRBJ1-2
ASSMSGGRGYGYT
>TRBV30|TRBJ2-2
AWSVLGQGGTGELF
>TRBV29-1|TRBJ2-7
SVETSGKSYEQY
>TRBV9|TRBJ1-5
ASSVGVAPRGAQH
>TRBV5-4|TRBJ2-1
ASSLAPSGRSDEQF
>TRBV6-1|TRBJ2-7
ASSEVAPEQY
>TRBV5-6|TRBJ2-1
ASTPGARGDNREQF
>TRBV6-1|TRBJ1-2
ASSDRGLYGYT
>TRBV30|TRBJ2-7
AWRGQGRYEQY
>TRBV21-1|TRBJ1-1
ASWAAGVGGSRERNTEAF
>TRBV7-3|TRBJ2-1
ASRADSYNEQF
>TRBV7-3|TRBJ1-1
ASRRDMNTEAF
>TRBV18|TRBJ1-6
ASSPGTGNSPLH
>TRBV7-2|TRBJ1-1
ASSLTRTDRTEAF
>TRBV27|TRBJ2-5
ASSLGQQETQY
>TRBV6-5|TRBJ2-7
ASSSRGHGAYEQY
>TRBV30|TRBJ2-2
AWRSPDRGRVGELF
>TRBV5-4|TRBJ2-3
ASSLNVGPRGDTQY
>TRBV27|TRBJ2-7
ASSLTGGSYEQY
>TRBV6-6|TRBJ2-5
ASSSPRAGGPETQY
>TRBV9|TRBJ2-7
ASSVALAGASEQY
>TRBV5-5|TRBJ2-7
ASSLGTGSRSYEQY
>TRBV30|TRBJ2-7
AWSVWLAGSAYEQY
>TRBV6-1|TRBJ2-7
ASSGQGASEQY
>TRBV11-2|TRBJ2-5
ASSQEGPEETQY
>TRBV5-1|TRBJ2-7
ASSSGTGAYEQY
>TRBV5-5|TRBJ2-1
ASSSQGSHRDNEQF
>TRBV5-4|TRBJ2-3
ASSVTGRTDTQY
>TRBV5-1|TRBJ1-6
ASSLSRGQNSPLH
>TRBV10-3|TRBJ2-1
AISEQVPAGVQF
>TRBV7-8|TRBJ2-7
ASSSQTGSVEQY
>TRBV19|TRBJ2-7
ASSMAETYEQY
>TRBV30|TRBJ2-1
AWKAGYSYNEQF
>TRBV6-5|TRBJ1-1
ASSYSRGQRTEAF
>TRBV19|TRBJ1-3
ASSTTGSTIY
>TRBV9|TRBJ2-1
ASSVDTGGEQF
>TRBV5-3|TRBJ1-2
ARSKETGGNNYGYT
>TRBV5-1|TRBJ2-1
ASSLDVVYGEQF
>TRBV7-8|TRBJ2-5
ASSLGREGQETQY
>TRBV25-1|TRBJ1-4
ASSEYPGGRNEKLF